A single sample gave rise to the 16 T cell receptor beta chains below, sequenced in a study of blood T cells in healthy people across ages. Primers used in a second PCR of roughly 6 to 12 cycles were a sample-barcoded 5' primer and a J-beta primer mix. TCRdb reprocessed the 5' RACE reads via MiXCR and lists one record per CDR3 protein. Of about 640,000 distinct CDR3 sequences listed, approximately 30% were seen once; the top ten hold about a sixth. Sample: blood. The receptors stem from a woman aged 80 or over in good health.

The gene calls are TRBV6-6 and TRBJ1-1, with TRBD1 as a possible D gene (6 bases). Trimming took off 2 bases at V and 2 bases at J, with 12 bases between the two ends. The CDR3 runs to 15 residues. In germline, CDR1 is MNHNY, CDR2 SVGAGI (reference sequence). The CDR3 region is CASSYVGGINTEAFF. The CDR3 DNA follows: TGTGCCAGCAGTTACGTGGGGGGCATCAACACTGAAGCTTTCTTT.

This clonotype was seen at least ten times. The V and J genes are TRBV6-5 and TRBJ1-5, with D unclear. The CDR3 totals 15 residues. V lost 0 bases and J 5 bases, leaving 11 bases between the germline ends. Germline-derived CDR1 and CDR2 are MNHEY and SVGAGI. The CDR3 sequence: CASSYSSTLDQPQHF. CDR3 bases: TGTGCCAGCAGTTACTCGTCTACTCTGGATCAGCCCCAGCATTTT.

This clonotype has a handful of counts. V usage is TRBV5-1 and J usage is TRBJ1-1; D is unresolved. CDR1 and CDR2 (germline): SGHRS, YFSETQ. Trimming cost V 3 bases and J 2 bases, with 14 bases left between them. The CDR3 spans 15 residues. The CDR3, as DNA: TGCGCCAGCAGCTCGAAGGGCGGTCTTAACACTGAAGCTTTCTTT. This encodes CASSSKGGLNTEAFF.

Ten or more counts support this clonotype. This chain links TRBV5-1 with TRBJ1-1; D unclear. The CDR3 is 14 amino acids. Trimming took 1 base from V and 0 from J, leaving 7 bases between them. The germline gives CDR1 SGHRS, CDR2 YFSETQ. CDR3 region: CASSLIGMNTEAFF. The CDR3 nucleotides read TGCGCCAGCAGCTTGATAGGCATGAACACTGAAGCTTTCTTT.

Comment on this clonotype: This may be a read error: a much more frequent sequence differs by one nucleotide. The chain carries TRBV5-1 and TRBJ2-3; either TRBD1 or TRBD2 may fit D (5 bases each). Germline-derived CDR1 and CDR2 are SGHRS and YFSETQ. The CDR3 has 16 residues. CDR3 loop: CASSSQGVWSIDTQYF. DNA of the CDR3: TGCGCCAGCAGCTCTCAGGGAGTTTGGAGCATAGATACGCAGTATTTT. Variable domain in full (rest from reference TRBV5-1 and TRBJ2-3): KAGVTQTPRYLIKTRGQQVTLSCSPISGHRSVSWYQQTPGQGLQFLFEYFSETQRNKGNFPGRFSGRQFSNSRSEMNVSTLELGDSALYLCASSSQGVWSIDTQYFGPGTRLTVL.

This chain links TRBV4-1 with TRBJ2-4; 9 bases match TRBD2. Trimming cost V 3 bases and J 0 bases; bases outside gene matches: 6. Germline V gives CDR1 MGHRA, CDR2 YSYEKL. The length of the CDR3 is 17 residues. The CDR3, as DNA: TGCGCCAGCAGCCAGTTAGCGGGAGCAATAGCCAAAAACATTCAGTACTTC. It yields the protein CASSQLAGAIAKNIQYF.

A word on this clonotype: A junction boundary mismatches the germline segment, possibly from a read error. V gene TRBV7-2 combines with J gene TRBJ1-6; 8 bases match TRBD1. The CDR3 is 16 residues long. Germline CDR1 reads SGHTA; CDR2 reads FQGNSA. The CDR3 nucleotides are TGTGCCGGCAGCGTCTCGCCCAGGGGGCAAGGTTCACCCCTCCACTTT. Translated, it gives CAGSVSPRGQGSPLHF.

This clonotype was observed at least ten times. The chain recombines TRBV6-2 or TRBV6-3 with TRBJ1-6, with 9 nucleotides matching TRBD1. The germline V gene encodes CDR1 MNHEY and CDR2 SVGEGT. V lost 2 bases and J lost 2; bases outside the gene matches: 7. CDR3 length: 18 residues. The CDR3 loop reads CASSYLPGQGAYNSPLHF. For the CDR3, the DNA is TGTGCCAGCAGTTACCTACCGGGACAGGGTGCCTATAATTCACCCCTCCACTTT.

This clonotype was counted between two and nine times. The chain joins TRBV7-9 to TRBJ1-6; TRBD1 agrees at 8 bases. V shed 1 base, J shed 7 bases, and the junction held 12 bases outside the gene matches. This CDR3 contains 18 residues. Germline CDR1 is SEHNR and CDR2 is FQNEAQ (reference sequence). The CDR3 DNA reads TGTGCCAGCAGCTTAGGTACGGGTGTTTCAGGGGGCAATTCACCCCTCCACTTT. Translated: CASSLGTGVSGGNSPLHF.

With regard to this clonotype: A read error may explain this, as a much larger clone is one base away. V is TRBV7-2 and J is TRBJ1-1, with 8 nucleotides matching TRBD1. The germline gives CDR1 SGHTA, CDR2 FQGNSA. This CDR3 contains 15 residues. This CDR3 reads CASSFSTGVHTKAFF. The CDR3 DNA follows: TGTGCCAGCAGCTTTTCGACAGGGGTCCACACTAAAGCTTTCTTT.

The CDR3 sequence is CASSTSGTSPNEQYF. CDR3 coding DNA: TGTGCCAGCAGCACGTCCGGGACTAGTCCCAATGAGCAGTACTTC. The chain links TRBV9 to TRBJ2-5; 8 bases are shared with TRBD2. Per germline, CDR1 SGDLS and CDR2 YYNGEE. The CDR3 is 15 residues long. The V gene end was trimmed by 4 bases and the J gene end by 11 bases; junction bases not matched to a gene: 16. Complete variable domain (other parts from reference TRBV9 and TRBJ2-5): DSGVTQTPKHLITATGQRVTLRCSPRSGDLSVYWYQQSLDQGLQFLIQYYNGEERAKGNILERFSAQQFPDLHSELNLSSLELGDSALYFCASSTSGTSPNEQYFGPGTRLLVL.

This chain links TRBV7-9 with TRBJ2-7, with D uncertain. The DNA end lines up better with TRBJ2-4; the J call may be wrong. Germline V gives CDR1 SEHNR, CDR2 FQNEAQ (reference sequence). The CDR3 sequence is 13 residues long. CDR3 coding DNA: TGTGCCAGCAGCTTCGCGGATCCGAACATTCAGTACTTC. This translates into CASSFADPNIQYF.

Of note for this clonotype: The junction and the germline gene differ at one end; a read error may be behind it. The chain carries TRBV5-1 and TRBJ2-3; no reliable D call. CDR3 length equals 14 residues. From germline, CDR1 is SGHRS and CDR2 YFSETQ. CDR3: CASSLEGNADTQYF. Written as DNA, the CDR3 is TGCGCCAGCAGCTTGGAAGGGAACGCAGACACGCAGTATTTT.

This sequence joins TRBV18 and TRBJ2-1; D remains ambiguous. V was shortened by 1 base and J by 13 bases, with 17 bases between the two germline ends. The CDR3 is made up of 14 amino acids. Germline assignment: CDR1 KGHSH and CDR2 LQKENI. DNA for the CDR3: TGTGCCAGCTCACCACGTGGGAATCAAGAGACCCAGTTCTTC. Its protein product is CASSPRGNQETQFF.

The V and J genes are TRBV20-1 and TRBJ2-1; 10 bases agree with TRBD2. The germline gives CDR1 DFQATT, CDR2 SNEGSKA (reference sequence). V gave up 2 bases and J gave up 4 bases; unmatched junction bases: 23. The CDR3 length is 21 residues. CDR3: CSARSAGTAAGTSVPYNEQFF. The DNA for the CDR3 is TGCAGTGCTAGATCGGCGGGCACAGCGGCAGGGACTAGCGTCCCGTACAATGAGCAGTTCTTC.

On this clonotype: A clone one base away is much larger, so this may be a read error. This chain joins TRBV20-1 and TRBJ2-7; no clear D. In germline, CDR1 is DFQATT, CDR2 SNEGSKA (reference sequence). This CDR3 region has 15 residues. Trimming cost V 4 bases and J 4 bases, with 20 bases left between them. Here the CDR3 reads CSATWDPRGQYEQYF. The CDR3 DNA reads TGCAGTGCTACTTGGGATCCCCGAGGCCAATACGAGCAGTACTTC.